A selection of T cell receptor beta chains follows, all from one sample in a study of blood T cell repertoires in COVID-19. Generated by immunoSEQ multiplex PCR, the TCRdb table keeps only in-frame clones and is missing some. The sample lists more than 65,000 clones; about 73% were seen once. Sequencing used peripheral blood. These receptors were taken from a woman aged 70-85 years with acute or convalescent COVID-19. Each CDR3 is given with its conserved first and last residue. Fields, in order: V gene, J gene, D gene, CDR3 DNA, CDR3 protein. D genes are given only for firm matches.

V: TRBV27
J: TRBJ2-1
D: TRBD2
DNA: TGTGCCAGCAGTGGACTAGCAATCTTAAACATCTCCTACAATGAGCAGTTCTTC
CDR3: CASSGLAILNISYNEQFF

V: TRBV5-6
J: TRBJ2-1
D: TRBD2
DNA: TGTGCCAGCAGCTTGGCAGGGACTAGCATAAATGAGCAGTTCTTC
CDR3: CASSLAGTSINEQFF

V: TRBV7-2
J: TRBJ1-2
D: TRBD1
DNA: TGTGCCAGCAGCTTGGATGGGACAGCCTATGGCTACACCTTC
CDR3: CASSLDGTAYGYTF

V: TRBV5-4
J: TRBJ1-2
D: NA
DNA: TGTGCCAGCAGCCCCCTGGGGGGGGGAGGCTACACCTTC
CDR3: CASSPLGGGGYTF

V: TRBV5-1
J: TRBJ2-2
D: TRBD1
DNA: TGCGCCAGCAGCGGGAGACAGGGGGCGTTCGGGGAGCTGTTTTTT
CDR3: CASSGRQGAFGELFF

V: TRBV11-2
J: TRBJ2-7
D: TRBD1
DNA: TGTGCCAGCAGCTCTGCCACAGGGGGTACTCGACCCAACGAGCAGTACTTC
CDR3: CASSSATGGTRPNEQYF

V: TRBV9
J: TRBJ2-6
D: TRBD1
DNA: TGTGCCAGCAGCTCCCGGACAGGACCTGGGGCCAACGTCCTGACTTTC
CDR3: CASSSRTGPGANVLTF

V: TRBV2
J: TRBJ1-2
D: TRBD1
DNA: TGTGCCAGCACTAGGACAGGGAACTATGGCTACACCTTC
CDR3: CASTRTGNYGYTF

V: TRBV10-3
J: TRBJ1-2
D: NA
DNA: TGTGCCATCCCCGAGAGAGAGGGTGATTCGTATGGCTACACCTTC
CDR3: CAIPEREGDSYGYTF

V: TRBV4-3
J: TRBJ2-1
D: NA
DNA: TGCGCCAGCAGCCATGGGGGGTTGAGCAATGAGCAGTTCTTC
CDR3: CASSHGGLSNEQFF